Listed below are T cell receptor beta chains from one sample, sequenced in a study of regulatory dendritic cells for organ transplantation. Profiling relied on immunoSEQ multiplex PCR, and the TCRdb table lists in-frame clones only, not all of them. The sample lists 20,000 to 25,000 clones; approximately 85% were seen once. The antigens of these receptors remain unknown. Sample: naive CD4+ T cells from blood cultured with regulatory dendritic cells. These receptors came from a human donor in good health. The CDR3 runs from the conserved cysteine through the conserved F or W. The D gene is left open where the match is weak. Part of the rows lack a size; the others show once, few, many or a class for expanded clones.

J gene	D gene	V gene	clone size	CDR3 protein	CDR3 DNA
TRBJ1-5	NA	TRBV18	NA	CASSLLDRDQPQHF	TGTGCCAGCTCACTACTAGACAGAGACCAGCCCCAGCATTTT
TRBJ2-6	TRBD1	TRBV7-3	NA	CASSSQGASGANVLTF	TGTGCCAGCAGCTCACAGGGGGCGTCTGGGGCCAACGTCCTGACTTTC
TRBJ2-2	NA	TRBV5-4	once	CASSLVRSANTGELFF	TGTGCCAGCAGCTTGGTCCGGAGCGCGAACACCGGGGAGCTGTTTTTT
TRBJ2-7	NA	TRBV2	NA	CASTALRSISYEQYF	TGTGCCAGCACTGCTTTACGGTCAATATCCTACGAGCAGTACTTC
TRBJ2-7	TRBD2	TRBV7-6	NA	CASSPSYSGREYEQYF	TGTGCCAGCAGCCCCTCGTATAGCGGGAGGGAGTACGAGCAGTACTTC
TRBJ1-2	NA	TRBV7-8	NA	CASSLERNYGYTF	TGTGCCAGCAGCTTAGAACGAAACTATGGCTACACCTTC
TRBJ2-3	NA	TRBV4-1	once	CASSQAAGTDTQYF	TGCGCCAGCAGCCAAGCGGCGGGTACAGATACGCAGTATTTT
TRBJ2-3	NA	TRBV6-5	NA	CASKAPNTDTQYF	TGTGCCAGCAAAGCACCAAACACAGATACGCAGTATTTT
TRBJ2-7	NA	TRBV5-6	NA	CASSPDVTVSYEQYF	TGTGCCAGCAGCCCGGATGTCACGGTCTCCTACGAGCAGTACTTC
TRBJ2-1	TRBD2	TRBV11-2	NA	CASSPQTSGAEQFF	TGTGCCAGCAGCCCCCAGACTAGCGGCGCGGAGCAGTTCTTC
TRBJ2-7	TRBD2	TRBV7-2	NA	CASSLGLAGEQYF	TGTGCCAGCAGCCTGGGGCTAGCGGGAGAGCAGTACTTC
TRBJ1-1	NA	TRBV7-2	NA	CASSYSSPVNTEAFF	TGTGCCAGCAGCTATAGTTCGCCAGTGAACACTGAAGCTTTCTTT
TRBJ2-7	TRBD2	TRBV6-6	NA	CASSYLAGGPYYEQYF	TGTGCCAGCAGTTACTTGGCGGGGGGGCCTTACTACGAGCAGTACTTC
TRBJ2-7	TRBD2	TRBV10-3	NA	CAISAGVGSYEQYF	TGTGCCATCAGCGCGGGGGTAGGGTCCTACGAGCAGTACTTC
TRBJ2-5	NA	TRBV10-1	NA	CASSESGRQETQYF	TGCGCCAGCAGTGAGTCGGGACGGCAAGAGACCCAGTACTTC
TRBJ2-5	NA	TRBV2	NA	CASSISGETQYF	TGTGCCAGCTCTATCTCGGGGGAGACCCAGTACTTC
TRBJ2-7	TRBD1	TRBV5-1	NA	CASSWGQSLGEQYF	TGCGCCAGCAGCTGGGGACAGTCATTAGGGGAGCAGTACTTC
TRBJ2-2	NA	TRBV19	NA	CASSIELDTGELFF	TGTGCCAGTAGTATAGAACTGGACACCGGGGAGCTGTTTTTT
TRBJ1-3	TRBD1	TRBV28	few	CASNTQGGLLSGNTIYF	TGTGCCAGCAATACCCAAGGGGGCCTTTTGTCTGGAAACACCATATATTTT
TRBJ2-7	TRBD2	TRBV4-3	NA	CASSPGGSSYEQYF	TGCGCCAGCAGCCCCGGCGGGAGCTCCTACGAGCAGTACTTC
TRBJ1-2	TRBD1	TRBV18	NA	CASSPLTGDGYTF	TGTGCCAGCTCACCTTTAACAGGGGATGGCTACACCTTC
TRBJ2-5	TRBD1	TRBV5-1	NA	CASSLGQGKETQYF	TGCGCCAGCAGCTTGGGACAGGGGAAAGAGACCCAGTACTTC
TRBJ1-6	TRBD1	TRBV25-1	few	CASAGQGLNSPLHF	TGTGCCAGCGCCGGACAGGGACTTAATTCACCCCTCCACTTT
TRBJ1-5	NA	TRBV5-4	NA	CASSLTGPPQHF	TGTGCCAGCAGCTTGACTGGTCCGCCCCAGCATTTT
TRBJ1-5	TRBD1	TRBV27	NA	CASSHGAGGNSNQPQHF	TGTGCCAGCAGCCATGGGGCAGGGGGTAATAGCAATCAGCCCCAGCATTTT